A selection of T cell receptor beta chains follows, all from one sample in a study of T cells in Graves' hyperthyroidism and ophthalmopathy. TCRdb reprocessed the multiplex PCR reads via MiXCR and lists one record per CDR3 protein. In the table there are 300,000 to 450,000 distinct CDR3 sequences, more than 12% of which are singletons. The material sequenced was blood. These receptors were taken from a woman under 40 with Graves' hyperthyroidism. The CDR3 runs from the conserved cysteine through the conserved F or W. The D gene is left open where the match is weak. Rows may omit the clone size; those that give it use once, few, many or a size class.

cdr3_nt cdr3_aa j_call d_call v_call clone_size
TGCAGTGCTAGCGGGAGGACAGATACGCAGTATTTT CSASGRTDTQYF TRBJ2-3 TRBD2 TRBV20-1 many
TGCGCCAGCAGCGGGACAAACTACAATGAGCAGTTCTTC CASSGTNYNEQFF TRBJ2-1 - TRBV5-1 few
TGTGCCAGCAGCCAAGGGGTTCGGGCAACAGGCTCACCCCTCCACTTT CASSQGVRATGSPLHF TRBJ1-6 - TRBV3-1 -
TGTGCCAGCAGCCCGCTTCAGCGGGAGCAGTTCTTC CASSPLQREQFF TRBJ2-1 - TRBV12-3/TRBV12-4 many
TGTGCCAGTACACCCGCTTTGCAGGGCCCCTATGGCTACACCTTC CASTPALQGPYGYTF TRBJ1-2 - TRBV19 few
TGTGCCAGCAGCCCATCCCCACTCCAGGGGAGCCAGCAGTACTTC CASSPSPLQGSQQYF TRBJ2-7 - TRBV28 many
TGTGCCAGCACCACCAGGGGACTAGCGGGACTATACAATGAGCAGTTCTTC CASTTRGLAGLYNEQFF TRBJ2-1 TRBD2 TRBV27 many
TGCGCCAGCAGCCCCGGGGGGAGCCTCCAAGAGACCCAGTACTTC CASSPGGSLQETQYF TRBJ2-5 TRBD2 TRBV5-1 -
TGCGCCAGCAGCCAGGATACCTTGACCTCCTACGAGCAGTACTTC CASSQDTLTSYEQYF TRBJ2-7 - TRBV4-1 -
TGCGCCAGCAGCAGTGACGCAGGGACGCCAAACACTGAAGCTTTCTTT CASSSDAGTPNTEAFF TRBJ1-1 - TRBV5-1 many
TGCAGTGCTGCGCGAGGCCTAGCGGGAGGACGGAATGAGCAGTTCTTC CSAARGLAGGRNEQFF TRBJ2-1 TRBD2 TRBV20-1 many
TGCGCCAGCAGGACAGGGATAGACACCGGGGAGCTGTTTTTT CASRTGIDTGELFF TRBJ2-2 TRBD1 TRBV5-1 many
TGTGCCAGCAGCCCCCCCCTTGGTTACGAGCAGTACTTC CASSPPLGYEQYF TRBJ2-7 - TRBV7-9 few
TGCAGCGCTGATGATTGGCCAGGGGCCACAGATACGCAGTATTTT CSADDWPGATDTQYF TRBJ2-3 - TRBV29-1 -
TGTGCTATCGCAAGGGGTCCCTACGAGCAGTACTTC CAIARGPYEQYF TRBJ2-7 - TRBV28 few
TGCGCCAGCAGCTTGACAGGACAGGGGGCGAAGACTGAAGCTTTCTTT CASSLTGQGAKTEAFF TRBJ1-1 TRBD1 TRBV5-1 few
TGTGCCAGCAGCGCAAGCGGGGCCTCAGATACGCAGTATTTT CASSASGASDTQYF TRBJ2-3 TRBD2 TRBV9 few
TGTGCCAGCAGCTTAGGTAGCGGACCCTACGAGCAGTACTTC CASSLGSGPYEQYF TRBJ2-7 - TRBV7-2 many
TGCGCCGGCAGCCAGATCGGGGGAAATACTGAAGCTTTCTTT CAGSQIGGNTEAFF TRBJ1-1 - TRBV4-1 -
TGCGCCAGCAGCTTGGGGGGGGACTACAATGAGCAGTTCTTC CASSLGGDYNEQFF TRBJ2-1 - TRBV5-1 -
TGTGCCAGCAGTTTTACAGGGGACTATGGCTACACCTTC CASSFTGDYGYTF TRBJ1-2 TRBD1 TRBV2 many
TGTGCCAGCAGCTACAGTACTAGCCTAACCTACAATGAGCAGTTCTTC CASSYSTSLTYNEQFF TRBJ2-1 - TRBV9 -
TGCAGCGTCGACGGAGGGACTAGCGGAGCCAAAAACATTCAGTACTTC CSVDGGTSGAKNIQYF TRBJ2-4 TRBD2 TRBV29-1 -
TGTGCCAGCAGTCGGGCCTCACCCTCTGGAAACACCATATATTTT CASSRASPSGNTIYF TRBJ1-3 - TRBV2 few
TGCGCCAGCAGCTATTCCGGGACTAGCGGATCCACAGATACGCAGTATTTT CASSYSGTSGSTDTQYF TRBJ2-3 TRBD2 TRBV5-1 -
TGTGCCAGCAGTTACGGAGGGACAGTAAATGAGCAGTACTTC CASSYGGTVNEQYF TRBJ2-7 - TRBV12-3/TRBV12-4 once
TGTGCCAGCAGCTTAGGGAGCCATATGAACACTGAAGCTTTCTTT CASSLGSHMNTEAFF TRBJ1-1 - TRBV11-2 -
TGTGCCAGCAGCTTAAGGCCGGGACTAGCGGAAAACTCCTACAATGAGCAGTTCTTC CASSLRPGLAENSYNEQFF TRBJ2-1 TRBD2 TRBV7-3 few
TGCGCCAGCAGCAGAAGCGGGAGCGGCACAGATACGCAGTATTTT CASSRSGSGTDTQYF TRBJ2-3 TRBD2 TRBV4-1 few
TGTGCCAGCAGCCCAGGGGGGCCGTCCTACGAGCAGTACTTC CASSPGGPSYEQYF TRBJ2-7 - TRBV7-6 few
TGTGCCAGCAGTGTTACCACTAGCGGTGAATCTGGGGCCAACGTCCTGACTTTC CASSVTTSGESGANVLTF TRBJ2-6 TRBD2 TRBV6-1 -
TGTGCCAGCAGCGGACAGGGTTCTGGGGCCAACGTCCTGACTTTC CASSGQGSGANVLTF TRBJ2-6 TRBD1 TRBV28 few
TGTGCCAGCAGTACCAGGGTGGAAGGCTATGGCTACACCTTC CASSTRVEGYGYTF TRBJ1-2 - TRBV7-2 few
TGTGCCAGTAGCGCGCCAATGCCTAACTATGGCTACACCTTC CASSAPMPNYGYTF TRBJ1-2 - TRBV19 few
TGTGCCAGCAGCTTAGATAACAGGGGCGAATCACCCCTCCACTTT CASSLDNRGESPLHF TRBJ1-6 TRBD1 TRBV7-9 -
TGTGCCAGCAGCTTACAGCCGGGACAGGGTACCGGGGAGCTGTTTTTT CASSLQPGQGTGELFF TRBJ2-2 TRBD1 TRBV11-2 -
TGTGCCAGCGGCGGTCCTAGCACAGATACGCAGTATTTT CASGGPSTDTQYF TRBJ2-3 - TRBV7-8 many
TGTGCCAGCAGTTTGACAGCTAATTACAATGAGCAGTTCTTC CASSLTANYNEQFF TRBJ2-1 - TRBV28 many
TGCAGTGCTAGGGAGGATTTCTACAATGAGCAGTTCTTC CSAREDFYNEQFF TRBJ2-1 - TRBV20-1 few
TGTGCCAGCAGTTCCGGGACAGGGACCGGAGAGACCCAGTACTTC CASSSGTGTGETQYF TRBJ2-5 TRBD1 TRBV2 many
TGTGCCTGGACCCCTGCGGGTGAATATGGCTACACCTTC CAWTPAGEYGYTF TRBJ1-2 - TRBV30 -
TGTGCCAGCAGCTTAATTGGACAGGGGGCAGGAGGGACCCAGTACTTC CASSLIGQGAGGTQYF TRBJ2-5 TRBD1 TRBV7-2 few